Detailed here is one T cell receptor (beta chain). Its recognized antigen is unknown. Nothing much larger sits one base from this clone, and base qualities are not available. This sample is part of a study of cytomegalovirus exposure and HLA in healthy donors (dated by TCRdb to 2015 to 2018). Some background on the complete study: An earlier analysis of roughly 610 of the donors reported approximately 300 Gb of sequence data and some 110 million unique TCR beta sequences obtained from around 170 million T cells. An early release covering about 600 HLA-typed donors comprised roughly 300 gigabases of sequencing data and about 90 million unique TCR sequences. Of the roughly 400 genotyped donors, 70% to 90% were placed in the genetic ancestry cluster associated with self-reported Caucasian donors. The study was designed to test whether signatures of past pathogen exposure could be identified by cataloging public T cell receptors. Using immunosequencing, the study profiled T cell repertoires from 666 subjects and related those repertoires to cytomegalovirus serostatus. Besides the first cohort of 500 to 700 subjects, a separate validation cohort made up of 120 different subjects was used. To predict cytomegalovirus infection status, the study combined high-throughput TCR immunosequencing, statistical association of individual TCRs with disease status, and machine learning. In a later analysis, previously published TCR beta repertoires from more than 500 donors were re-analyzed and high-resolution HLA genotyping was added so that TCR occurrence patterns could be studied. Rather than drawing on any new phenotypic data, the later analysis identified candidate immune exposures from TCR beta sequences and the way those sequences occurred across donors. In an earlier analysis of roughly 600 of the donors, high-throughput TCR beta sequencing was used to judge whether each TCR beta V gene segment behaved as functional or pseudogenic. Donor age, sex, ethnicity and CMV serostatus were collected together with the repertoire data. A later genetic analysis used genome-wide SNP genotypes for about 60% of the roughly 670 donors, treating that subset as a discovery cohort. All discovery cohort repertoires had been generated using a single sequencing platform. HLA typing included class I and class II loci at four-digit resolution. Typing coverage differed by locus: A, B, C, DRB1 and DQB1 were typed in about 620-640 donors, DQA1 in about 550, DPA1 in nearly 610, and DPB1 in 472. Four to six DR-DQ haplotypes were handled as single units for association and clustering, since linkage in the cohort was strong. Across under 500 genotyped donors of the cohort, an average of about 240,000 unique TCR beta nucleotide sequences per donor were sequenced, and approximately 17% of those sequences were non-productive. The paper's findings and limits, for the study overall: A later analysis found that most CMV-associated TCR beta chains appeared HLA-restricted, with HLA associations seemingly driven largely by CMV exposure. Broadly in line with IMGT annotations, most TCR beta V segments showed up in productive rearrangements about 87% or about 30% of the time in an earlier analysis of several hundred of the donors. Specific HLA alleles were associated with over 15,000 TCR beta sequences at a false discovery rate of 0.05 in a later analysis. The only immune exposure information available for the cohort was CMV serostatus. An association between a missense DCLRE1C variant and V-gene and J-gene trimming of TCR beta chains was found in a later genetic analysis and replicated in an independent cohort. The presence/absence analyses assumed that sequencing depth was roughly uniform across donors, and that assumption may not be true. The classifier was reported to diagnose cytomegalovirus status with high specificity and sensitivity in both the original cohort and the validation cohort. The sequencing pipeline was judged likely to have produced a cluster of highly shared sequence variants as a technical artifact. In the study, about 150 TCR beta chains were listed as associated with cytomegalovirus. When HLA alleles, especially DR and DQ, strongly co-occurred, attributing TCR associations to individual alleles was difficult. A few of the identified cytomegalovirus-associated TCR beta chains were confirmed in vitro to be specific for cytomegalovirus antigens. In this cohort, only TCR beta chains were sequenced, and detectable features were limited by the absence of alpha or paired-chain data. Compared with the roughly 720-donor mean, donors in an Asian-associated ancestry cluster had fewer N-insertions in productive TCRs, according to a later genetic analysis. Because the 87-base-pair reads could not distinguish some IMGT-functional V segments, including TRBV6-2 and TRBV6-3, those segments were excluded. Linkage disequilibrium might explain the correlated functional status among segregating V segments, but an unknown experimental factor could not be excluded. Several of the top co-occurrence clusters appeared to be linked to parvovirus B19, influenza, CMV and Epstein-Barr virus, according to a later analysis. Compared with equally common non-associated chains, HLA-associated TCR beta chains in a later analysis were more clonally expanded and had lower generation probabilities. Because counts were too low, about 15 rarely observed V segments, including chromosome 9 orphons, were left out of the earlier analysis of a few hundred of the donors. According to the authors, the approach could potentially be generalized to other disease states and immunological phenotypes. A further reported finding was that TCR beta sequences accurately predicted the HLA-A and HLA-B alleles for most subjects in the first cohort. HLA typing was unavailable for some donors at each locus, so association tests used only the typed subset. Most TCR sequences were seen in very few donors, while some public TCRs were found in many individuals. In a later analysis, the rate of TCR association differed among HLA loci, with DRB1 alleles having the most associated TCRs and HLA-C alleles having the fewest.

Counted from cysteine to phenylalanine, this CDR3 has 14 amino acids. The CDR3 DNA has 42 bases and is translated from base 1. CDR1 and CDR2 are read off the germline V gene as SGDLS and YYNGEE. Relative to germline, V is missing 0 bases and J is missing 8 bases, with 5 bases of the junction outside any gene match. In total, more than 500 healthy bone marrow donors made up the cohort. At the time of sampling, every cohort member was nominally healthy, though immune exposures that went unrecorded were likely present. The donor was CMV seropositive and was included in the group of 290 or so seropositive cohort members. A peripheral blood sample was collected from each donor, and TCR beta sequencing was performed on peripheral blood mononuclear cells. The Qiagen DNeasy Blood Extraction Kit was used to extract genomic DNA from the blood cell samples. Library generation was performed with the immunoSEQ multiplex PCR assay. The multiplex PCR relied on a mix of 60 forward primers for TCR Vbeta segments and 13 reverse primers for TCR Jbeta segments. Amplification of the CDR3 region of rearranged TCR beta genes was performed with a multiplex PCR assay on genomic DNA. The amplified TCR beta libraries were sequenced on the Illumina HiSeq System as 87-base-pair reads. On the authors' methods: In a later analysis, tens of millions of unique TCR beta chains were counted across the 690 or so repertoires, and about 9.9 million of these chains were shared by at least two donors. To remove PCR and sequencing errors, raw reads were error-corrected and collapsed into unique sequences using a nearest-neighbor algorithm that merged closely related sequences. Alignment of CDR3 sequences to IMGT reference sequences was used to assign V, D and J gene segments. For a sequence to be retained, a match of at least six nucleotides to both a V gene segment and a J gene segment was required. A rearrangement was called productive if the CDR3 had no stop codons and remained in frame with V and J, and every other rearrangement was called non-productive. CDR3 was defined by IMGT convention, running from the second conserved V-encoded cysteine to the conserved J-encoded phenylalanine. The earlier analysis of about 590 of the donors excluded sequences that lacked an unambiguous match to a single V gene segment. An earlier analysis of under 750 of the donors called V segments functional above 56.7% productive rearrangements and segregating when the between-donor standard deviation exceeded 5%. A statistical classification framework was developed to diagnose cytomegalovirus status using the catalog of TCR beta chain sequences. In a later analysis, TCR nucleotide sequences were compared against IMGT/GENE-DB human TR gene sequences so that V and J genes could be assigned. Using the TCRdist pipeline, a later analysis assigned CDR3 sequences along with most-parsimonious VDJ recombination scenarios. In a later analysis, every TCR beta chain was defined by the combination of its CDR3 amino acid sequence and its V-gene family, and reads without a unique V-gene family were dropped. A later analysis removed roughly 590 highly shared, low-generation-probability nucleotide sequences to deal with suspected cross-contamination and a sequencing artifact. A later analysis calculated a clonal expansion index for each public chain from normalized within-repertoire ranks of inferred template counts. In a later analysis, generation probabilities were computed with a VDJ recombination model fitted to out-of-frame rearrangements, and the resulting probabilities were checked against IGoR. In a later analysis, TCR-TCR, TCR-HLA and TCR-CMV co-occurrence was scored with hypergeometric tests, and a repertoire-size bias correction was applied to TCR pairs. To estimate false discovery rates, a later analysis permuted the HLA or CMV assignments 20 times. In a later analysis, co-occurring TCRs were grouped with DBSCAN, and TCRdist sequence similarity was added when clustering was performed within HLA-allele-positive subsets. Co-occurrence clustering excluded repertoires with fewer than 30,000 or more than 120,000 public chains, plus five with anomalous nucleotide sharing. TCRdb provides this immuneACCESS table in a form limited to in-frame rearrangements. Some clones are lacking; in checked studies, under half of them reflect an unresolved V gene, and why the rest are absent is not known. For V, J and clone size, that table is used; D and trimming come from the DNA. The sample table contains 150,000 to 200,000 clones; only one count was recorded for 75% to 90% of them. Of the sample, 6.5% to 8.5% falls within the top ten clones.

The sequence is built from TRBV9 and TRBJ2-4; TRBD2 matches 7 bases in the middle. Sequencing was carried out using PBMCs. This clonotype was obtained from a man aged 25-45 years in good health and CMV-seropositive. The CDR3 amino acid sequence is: CASSVDGRSHIQYF. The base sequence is TGTGCCAGCAGCGTAGACGGGAGGAGTCACATTCAGTACTTC.